This is a list of T cell receptor beta chains from one sample in a study of OX40 agonist ivuxolimab in advanced cancers. The table came from immunoSEQ multiplex PCR; TCRdb's copy has only in-frame clones and leaves some out. The repertoire consists of roughly 30,000 clones, with about four fifths occurring once and the leading ten covering over 15%. The sequencing used CD4+ or CD8+ T cells sorted from blood, collected in a trial of the OX40 agonist ivuxolimab. These receptor sequences come from an adult with an advanced solid tumor such as melanoma, head and neck, liver or kidney cancer. Each CDR3 is given with its conserved first and last residue. Each record gives: V gene, CDR3 length, clone size, J gene, D gene, CDR3 DNA, CDR3 protein. D genes are given only for firm matches. The size entry is marked missing in some rows and otherwise reads once, few, many or a size class.

>TRBV7-6|14|-|TRBJ1-2|TRBD1
TGTGCCAGCAGCTTAGAGGGACAGGGGCTTGGCTACACCTTC
CASSLEGQGLGYTF
>TRBV5-6|15|-|TRBJ1-1|-
TGTGCCAGCAGCGCCCCCCCCGGGCCCCGGGCTGAAGCTTTCTTT
CASSAPPGPRAEAFF
>TRBV6-5|15|-|TRBJ2-2|TRBD1
TGTGCCAGCGGGATGGACAGGGGAGGTACCGGGGAGCTGTTTTTT
CASGMDRGGTGELFF
>TRBV5-6|12|-|TRBJ2-5|-
TGTGCCAGCAGCCCGGGTAAAGAGACCCAGTACTTC
CASSPGKETQYF
>TRBV7-9|13|-|TRBJ1-2|-
TGTGCCAGCCATCATGAAGCCTCCTATGGCTACACCTTC
CASHHEASYGYTF
>TRBV18|16|-|TRBJ1-4|-
TGTGCCAGCTCACCAGGAGACCAGGGTTATGAAGAAAAACTGTTTTTT
CASSPGDQGYEEKLFF
>TRBV7-2|13|-|TRBJ2-7|-
TGTGCCAGCAGCTCTCTAGCAGGGGACGAGCAGTACTTC
CASSSLAGDEQYF
>TRBV19|14|once|TRBJ2-3|-
TGTGCCAGTAGCCAATCCCGTTACCTAGATACGCAGTATTTT
CASSQSRYLDTQYF
>TRBV5-6|12|-|TRBJ1-2|-
TGTGCCAGCAGCGCCCGGGGCTATGGCTACACCTTC
CASSARGYGYTF
>TRBV29-1|13|-|TRBJ1-2|-
TGCAGCGTTGTAGACGGGGCACTAGGAGGCTACACCTTC
CSVVDGALGGYTF
>TRBV13|15|-|TRBJ2-7|-
TGTGCCAGCAGCTTTACAGGGTCAAGCTCCTACGAGCAGTACTTC
CASSFTGSSSYEQYF
>TRBV5-8|18|-|TRBJ2-1|-
TGTGCCAGCAGCTTGGTAGTTAGAATGTCAGGGGTAGACAATGAGCAGTTCTTC
CASSLVVRMSGVDNEQFF
>TRBV27|15|-|TRBJ2-1|TRBD2
TGTGCCAGCAGTTTAGGAGCGGGAGGGTACAATGAGCAGTTCTTC
CASSLGAGGYNEQFF
>TRBV7-2|15|-|TRBJ2-3|-
TGTGCCAGCAGCTTAGTCTCAGCTAGCACAGATACGCAGTATTTT
CASSLVSASTDTQYF
>TRBV2|14|-|TRBJ2-7|TRBD1
TGTGCCAGCAAGGAGGGGACAGGGATATACGAGCAGTACTTC
CASKEGTGIYEQYF
>TRBV6-6|15|-|TRBJ2-7|TRBD2
TGTGCCAGCAGAAACGGACTAGCGGGAGGAAACGAGCAGTACTTC
CASRNGLAGGNEQYF
>TRBV2|14|-|TRBJ2-1|-
TGTGCCAGCCGGACAGAGACCTCCTACAATGAGCAGTTCTTC
CASRTETSYNEQFF
>TRBV6-5|13|-|TRBJ2-5|TRBD2
TGTGCCAGCAGTTACCCGGGAGGGGAGACCCAGTACTTC
CASSYPGGETQYF
>TRBV5-1|16|-|TRBJ2-3|-
TGCGCCAGCAGCACTTCGACGGTACGGATCACAGATACGCAGTATTTT
CASSTSTVRITDTQYF
>TRBV28|16|-|TRBJ2-5|-
TGTGCCAGCAGTTTAGACTTTGCGGGGTTGGGAGAGACCCAGTACTTC
CASSLDFAGLGETQYF
>TRBV14|19|-|TRBJ2-5|TRBD2
TGTGCCAGCAGCCAAGTTTCGACTAGCGGGGGACCGATACAAGAGACCCAGTACTTC
CASSQVSTSGGPIQETQYF
>TRBV7-9|16|-|TRBJ2-1|-
TGTGCCAGCAGCTTATCTTACGCCTTCTCCTACAATGAGCAGTTCTTC
CASSLSYAFSYNEQFF
>TRBV6-5|15|-|TRBJ2-2|TRBD1
TGTGCCAGCAGTTACCGGGACAGGGCCTCCGGGGAGCTGTTTTTT
CASSYRDRASGELFF
>TRBV19|14|-|TRBJ2-1|-
TGTGCCAGTAGAGGCCTAGCGCTCTACAATGAGCAGTTCTTC
CASRGLALYNEQFF
>TRBV4-1|17|-|TRBJ1-1|-
TGCGCCAGCAGCCAAGATCCGTCAGGTCTAATGAACACTGAAGCTTTCTTT
CASSQDPSGLMNTEAFF
>TRBV12-2|14|-|TRBJ2-7|-
TGTGCCAGCAGCGACCGGGACGGGACCTACGAGCAGTACTTC
CASSDRDGTYEQYF
>TRBV2|16|medium-sized|TRBJ1-1|-
TGTGCCAGCAGTGAAGCAGTGAGGGAGGGGGGCACTGAAGCTTTCTTT
CASSEAVREGGTEAFF
>TRBV6-6|16|once|TRBJ1-4|-
TGTGCCAGCAGTTACTCCCCTCCCGTCACCGGCGAAAAACTGTTTTTT
CASSYSPPVTGEKLFF
>TRBV7-6|13|once|TRBJ1-2|-
TGTGCCAGCAGCTTAGCACAGGCCAGTGGCTACACCTTC
CASSLAQASGYTF
>TRBV9|12|-|TRBJ2-3|-
TGTGCCAGCAGTAAGGGCACAGATACGCAGTATTTT
CASSKGTDTQYF
>TRBV28|15|-|TRBJ1-5|-
TGTGCCAGCAGTTTGCGCGGGGGGCCCAATCAGCCCCAGCATTTT
CASSLRGGPNQPQHF
>TRBV12-5|15|-|TRBJ2-7|TRBD2
TGTGCTAGTGGTCTCGATAGCGGGAGATCCTACGAGCAGTACTTC
CASGLDSGRSYEQYF
>TRBV5-5|17|-|TRBJ2-1|TRBD2
TGTGCCAGCAGCTTAGTAGCGGGCGACCTACTCTACAATGAGCAGTTCTTC
CASSLVAGDLLYNEQFF
>TRBV9|15|once|TRBJ1-4|-
TGTGCCAGCAGCGCCGGGGGGCGCGGTAATGAAAAACTGTTTTTT
CASSAGGRGNEKLFF
>TRBV6-4|15|-|TRBJ2-2|TRBD2
TGTGCCAGCAGTGATAGCGGGAGAGACACCGGGGAGCTGTTTTTT
CASSDSGRDTGELFF
>TRBV7-6|15|-|TRBJ2-5|-
TGTGCCAGCAGCTGGGGGGCAGGGAGAGGAGAGACCCAGTACTTC
CASSWGAGRGETQYF
>TRBV9|14|-|TRBJ2-3|-
TGTGCCAGCAGCGTAGGGGAGAGCCCAGATACGCAGTATTTT
CASSVGESPDTQYF